This TCR beta chain derives from a study of naive and memory T cell subsets. Four subsets defined by CD45RA and CD27 were sorted after CD3, CD4, CD8 and live/dead staining. Two oligonucleotides, mixed equimolar, formed the beta constant-region primer covering TRBC1 and TRBC2. The ligated cDNA underwent four PCR rounds using SP2 and nested alpha and beta constant-region primers. MiXCR, run by TCRdb on the UMI-ligation and nested PCR reads, gives a single entry per CDR3 protein. The repertoire holds tens of thousands of distinct CDR3 sequences, with about 10% as singletons. Details on this clonotype: The antigen is not known.

Study-level results: There was no ground truth to check naive and memory subset results.

Germline values: CDR1 SGHDN, CDR2 FVKESK. This CDR3 region has 14 residues. V was clipped by 5 bases and J by 6 bases; unmatched bases: 6. The gene calls are TRBV14 and TRBJ2-7; 11 nucleotides line up with TRBD1. The sequenced material came from naive CD8+ T cells from blood. The receptor comes from a human donor in good health. The CDR3 region is CASSSRTGGSEQYF. The CDR3 DNA is TGTGCCAGCAGCTCCCGGACAGGGGGCAGCGAGCAGTACTTC. The whole variable domain, filled in from reference TRBV14 and TRBJ2-7, reads EAGVTQFPSHSVIEKGQTVTLRCDPISGHDNLYWYRRVMGKEIKFLLHFVKESKQDESGMPNNRFLAERTGGTYSTLKVQPAELEDSGVYFCASSSRTGGSEQYFGPGTRLTVT.